This T cell receptor (beta chain) was sequenced for a study of tumor-infiltrating lymphocytes in primary liver carcinoma. Across the whole study: Participating patients were men and women between 30 and 69 years old. Samples produced roughly 3.5 to 7.13 million productive TCRbeta reads, comparable across tissue types. Whole-study findings and limits: It was observed that only about 7-24% of the top clones appeared in every one of the five tumor regions. Tumor specimens were characterized by a significantly higher top-250-clone fraction than blood (p = 0.039).

This clonotype occurred many times. The target antigen is unknown. Both RNA and DNA were isolated together from roughly 20-30 mg of bulk tissue that had not been sorted. The germline gives CDR1 SEHNR, CDR2 FQNEAQ (reference sequence). Trimming left V 1 base short and J 3 bases short, with 6 bases between. The CDR3 sequence is 14 residues long. Priming with a constant-region primer yielded TCR beta cDNA from 450 to 550 ng total RNA. ARM-PCR was slightly modified, and three nested multiplex PCR rounds with it gave rise to the TCR beta libraries. Amplification in the first two PCR rounds was performed using TRBV1-TRBV30 forward primers and a C-beta reverse primer for approximately 10 cycles each. Via MiXCR, TCRdb re-called the multiplex PCR reads, giving one row per CDR3 protein. The sample holds about 54,000 distinct CDR3 sequences, over 70% seen once.

This clonotype originated in a man aged 40-50 years with primary liver carcinoma and hepatitis B virus infection. Sequencing input: liver tumor tissue from sampling region 2. Described subset: tumor region T2, inferior pole. The chain uses TRBV7-9 and TRBJ1-4; possible D gene TRBD1, 6 bases. DNA for the CDR3: TGTGCCAGCAGCTTAGACAGGGCTAATGAAAAACTGTTTTTT. It encodes CASSLDRANEKLFF.